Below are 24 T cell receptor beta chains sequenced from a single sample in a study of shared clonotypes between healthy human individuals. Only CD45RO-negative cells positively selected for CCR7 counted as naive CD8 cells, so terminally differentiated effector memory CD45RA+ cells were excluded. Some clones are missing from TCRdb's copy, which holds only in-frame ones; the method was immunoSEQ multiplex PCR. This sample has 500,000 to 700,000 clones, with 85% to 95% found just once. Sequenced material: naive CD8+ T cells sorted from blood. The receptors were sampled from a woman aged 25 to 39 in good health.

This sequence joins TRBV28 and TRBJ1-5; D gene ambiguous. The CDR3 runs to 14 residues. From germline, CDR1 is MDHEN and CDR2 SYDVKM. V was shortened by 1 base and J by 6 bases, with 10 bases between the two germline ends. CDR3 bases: TGTGCCAGCAGTTTATCGGCAGGATTTCAGCCCCAGCATTTT. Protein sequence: CASSLSAGFQPQHF. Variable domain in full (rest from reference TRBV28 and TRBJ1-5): DVKVTQSSRYLVKRTGEKVFLECVQDMDHENMFWYRQDPGLGLRLIYFSYDVKMKEKGDIPEGYSVSREKKERFSLILESASTNQTSMYLCASSLSAGFQPQHFGDGTRLSIL.

In DNA, the CDR3 is TGTGCCAGCAGCGGGACAGGGGGTCCCTCCTACGAGCAGTACTTC. Protein product: CASSGTGGPSYEQYF. The chain has TRBV5-4 and TRBJ2-7; TRBD1 matches 11 bases. Germline assignment: CDR1 SGHNT and CDR2 YYREEE (reference sequence). V was pared by 4 bases and J by 0 bases, with 3 bases of the junction left unmatched. This CDR3 region has 15 residues.

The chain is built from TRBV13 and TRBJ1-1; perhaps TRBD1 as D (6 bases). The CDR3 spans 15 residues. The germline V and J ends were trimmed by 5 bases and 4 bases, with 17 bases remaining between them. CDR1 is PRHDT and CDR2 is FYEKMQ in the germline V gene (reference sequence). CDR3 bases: TGTGCCAGCAGCGAGGTGACAGGAATGGGCACTGAAGCTTTCTTT. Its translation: CASSEVTGMGTEAFF. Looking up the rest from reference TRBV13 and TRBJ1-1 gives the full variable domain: AAGVIQSPRHLIKEKRETATLKCYPIPRHDTVYWYQQGPGQDPQFLISFYEKMQSDKGSIPDRFSAQQFSDYHSELNMSSLELGDSALYFCASSEVTGMGTEAFFGQGTRLTVV.

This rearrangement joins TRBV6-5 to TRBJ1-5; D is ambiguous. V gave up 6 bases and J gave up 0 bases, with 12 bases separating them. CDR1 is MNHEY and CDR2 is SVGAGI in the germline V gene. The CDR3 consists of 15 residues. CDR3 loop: CASSPQSYSNQPQHF. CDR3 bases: TGTGCCAGCAGCCCCCAAAGTTATAGCAATCAGCCCCAGCATTTT.

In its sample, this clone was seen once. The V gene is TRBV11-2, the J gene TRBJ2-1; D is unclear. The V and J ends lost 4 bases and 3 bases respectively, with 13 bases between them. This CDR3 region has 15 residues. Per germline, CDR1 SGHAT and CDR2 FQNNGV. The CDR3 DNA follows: TGTGCCAGCAGCTCCGTTTGGGATAGCTACAATGAGCAGTTCTTC. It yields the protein CASSSVWDSYNEQFF.

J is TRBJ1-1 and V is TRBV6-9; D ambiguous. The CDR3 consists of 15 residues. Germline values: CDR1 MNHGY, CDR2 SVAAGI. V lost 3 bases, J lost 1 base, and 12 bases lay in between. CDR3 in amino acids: CASSYGETGNTEAFF. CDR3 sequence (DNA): TGTGCCAGCAGTTACGGGGAGACGGGGAACACTGAAGCTTTCTTT.

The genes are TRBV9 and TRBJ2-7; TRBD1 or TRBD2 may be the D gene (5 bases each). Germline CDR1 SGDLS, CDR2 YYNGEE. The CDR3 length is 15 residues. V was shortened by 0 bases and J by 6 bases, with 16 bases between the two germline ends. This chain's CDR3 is CASSVGDLYLGEQYF. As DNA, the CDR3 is TGTGCCAGCAGCGTAGGGGACCTCTACCTTGGCGAGCAGTACTTC.

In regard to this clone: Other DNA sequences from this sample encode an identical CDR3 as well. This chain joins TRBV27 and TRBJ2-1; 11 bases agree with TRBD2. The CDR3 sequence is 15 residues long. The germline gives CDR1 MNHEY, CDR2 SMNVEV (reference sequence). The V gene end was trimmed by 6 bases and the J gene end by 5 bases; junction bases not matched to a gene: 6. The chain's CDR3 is CASSSGTSGNNEQFF. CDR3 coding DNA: TGTGCCAGCAGCTCCGGGACTAGCGGAAACAATGAGCAGTTCTTC.

CDR3 sequence: CASSFGSGSHITYEQYF. For the CDR3, the DNA is TGTGCCAGCAGTTTTGGTAGCGGGAGCCACATAACCTACGAGCAGTACTTC. The rearrangement links TRBV28 to TRBJ2-7, with TRBD2 matching over 9 bases. The trim removed 3 bases at V and 2 bases at J, leaving 11 bases unmatched. Germline-derived CDR1 and CDR2 are MDHEN and SYDVKM. The CDR3 contains 17 residues.

In nucleotides, the CDR3 is TGTGCCTCACAGACCAGGGGCCCGAGCTCTGGAAACACCATATATTTT. Its translation: CASQTRGPSSGNTIYF. The V and J genes are TRBV7-9 and TRBJ1-3; D is perhaps TRBD1 (6 bases). The CDR3 loop spans 16 amino acids. V was pared by 11 bases and J by 0 bases, with 20 bases between. Germline V gene data show CDR1 as SEHNR and CDR2 as FQNEAQ (reference sequence).

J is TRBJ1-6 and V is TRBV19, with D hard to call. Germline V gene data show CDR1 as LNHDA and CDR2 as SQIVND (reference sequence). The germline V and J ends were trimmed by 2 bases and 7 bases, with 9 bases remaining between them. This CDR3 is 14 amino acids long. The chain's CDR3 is CASSIFGGNSPLHF. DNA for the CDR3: TGTGCCAGTAGTATATTTGGAGGGAATTCACCCCTCCACTTT.

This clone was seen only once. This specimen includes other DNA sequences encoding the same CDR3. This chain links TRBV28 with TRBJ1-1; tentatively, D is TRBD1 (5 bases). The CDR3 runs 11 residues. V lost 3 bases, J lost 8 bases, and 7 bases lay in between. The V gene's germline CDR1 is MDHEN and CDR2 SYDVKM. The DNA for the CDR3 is TGTGCCAGCAGTTTTGGGGGGGAAGCTTTCTTT. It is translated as CASSFGGEAFF.

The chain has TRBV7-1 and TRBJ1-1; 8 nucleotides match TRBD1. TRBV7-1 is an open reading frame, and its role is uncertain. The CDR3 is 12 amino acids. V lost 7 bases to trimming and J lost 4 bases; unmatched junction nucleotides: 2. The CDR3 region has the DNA TGTGCCAGCACCACAGGGGGCACTGAAGCTTTCTTT. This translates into CASTTGGTEAFF.

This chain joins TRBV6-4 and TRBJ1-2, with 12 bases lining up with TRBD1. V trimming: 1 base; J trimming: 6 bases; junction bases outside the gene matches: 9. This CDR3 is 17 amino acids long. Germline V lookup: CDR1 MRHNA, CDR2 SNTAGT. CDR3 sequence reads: CASSDYFPGQGAHGYTF. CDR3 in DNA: TGTGCCAGCAGTGACTACTTTCCGGGACAGGGGGCCCATGGCTACACCTTC.

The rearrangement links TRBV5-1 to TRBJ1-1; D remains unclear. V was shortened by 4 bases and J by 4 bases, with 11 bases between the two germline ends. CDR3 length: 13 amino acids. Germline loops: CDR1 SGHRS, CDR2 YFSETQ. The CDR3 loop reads CASSPGLLTEAFF. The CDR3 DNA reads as TGCGCCAGCAGCCCGGGCCTTCTCACTGAAGCTTTCTTT.

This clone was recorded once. The CDR3 loop reads CASTPSDRGYQPQHF. CDR3 DNA: TGTGCCAGCACTCCCTCTGACAGGGGCTATCAGCCCCAGCATTTT. This chain joins TRBV28 and TRBJ1-5, with TRBD1 identical over 8 bases. Germline-derived CDR1 and CDR2 are MDHEN and SYDVKM. The ends lost 7 bases at V and 5 bases at J; junction bases unmatched: 10. The CDR3 loop spans 15 amino acids.

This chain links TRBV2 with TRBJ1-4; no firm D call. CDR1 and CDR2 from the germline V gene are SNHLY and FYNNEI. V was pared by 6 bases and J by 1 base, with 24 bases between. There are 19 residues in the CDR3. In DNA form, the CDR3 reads TGTGCCAGCAGCCACCCCAAGGACCACACGGTGGGAACTAATGAAAAACTGTTTTTT. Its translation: CASSHPKDHTVGTNEKLFF.

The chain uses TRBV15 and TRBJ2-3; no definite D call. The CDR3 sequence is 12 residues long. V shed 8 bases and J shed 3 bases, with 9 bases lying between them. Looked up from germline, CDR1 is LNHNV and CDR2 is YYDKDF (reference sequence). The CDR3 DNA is TGTGCCACCCAAGCAATAACAGATACGCAGTATTTT. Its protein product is CATQAITDTQYF.

CDR3 sequence: CASSQGTDGAYEQYF. CDR3 sequence (DNA): TGTGCCAGCAGTCAAGGAACAGACGGGGCCTACGAGCAGTACTTC. This chain connects TRBV28 to TRBJ2-7; possibly TRBD2 for D (5 bases). CDR1 MDHEN and CDR2 SYDVKM come from the germline V gene. V dropped 5 bases and J dropped 2 bases, with 16 bases sitting between them. The CDR3 consists of 15 residues.

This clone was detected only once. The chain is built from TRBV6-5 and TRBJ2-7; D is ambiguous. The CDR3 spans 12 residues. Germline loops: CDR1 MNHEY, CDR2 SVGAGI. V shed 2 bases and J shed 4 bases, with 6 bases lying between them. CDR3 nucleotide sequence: TGTGCCAGCAGTTACGATCTATACGAGCAGTACTTC. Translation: CASSYDLYEQYF.

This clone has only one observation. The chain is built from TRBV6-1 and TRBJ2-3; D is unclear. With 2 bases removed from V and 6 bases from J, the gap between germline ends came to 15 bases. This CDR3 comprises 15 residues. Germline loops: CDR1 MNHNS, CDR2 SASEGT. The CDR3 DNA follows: TGTGCCAGCAGTGAAATCGTATCTCAATCGGATACGCAGTATTTT. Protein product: CASSEIVSQSDTQYF.

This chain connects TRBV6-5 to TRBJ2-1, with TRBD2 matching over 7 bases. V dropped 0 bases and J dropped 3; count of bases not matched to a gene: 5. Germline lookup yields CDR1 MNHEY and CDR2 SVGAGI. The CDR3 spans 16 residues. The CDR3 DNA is TGTGCCAGCAGTTACTCGATAGCGGGCCACTACAATGAGCAGTTCTTC. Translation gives CASSYSIAGHYNEQFF.

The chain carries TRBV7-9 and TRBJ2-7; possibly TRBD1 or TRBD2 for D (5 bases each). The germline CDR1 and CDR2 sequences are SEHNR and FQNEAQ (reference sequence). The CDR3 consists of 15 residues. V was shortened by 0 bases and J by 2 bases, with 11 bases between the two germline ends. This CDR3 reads CASSLAGVAPYEQYF. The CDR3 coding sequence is TGTGCCAGCAGCTTAGCGGGGGTAGCCCCCTACGAGCAGTACTTC. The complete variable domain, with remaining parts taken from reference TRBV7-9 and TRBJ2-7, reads DTGVSQNPRHKITKRGQNVTFRCDPISEHNRLYWYRQTLGQGPEFLTYFQNEAQLEKSRLLSDRFSAERPKGSFSTLEIQRTEQGDSAMYLCASSLAGVAPYEQYFGPGTRLTVT.

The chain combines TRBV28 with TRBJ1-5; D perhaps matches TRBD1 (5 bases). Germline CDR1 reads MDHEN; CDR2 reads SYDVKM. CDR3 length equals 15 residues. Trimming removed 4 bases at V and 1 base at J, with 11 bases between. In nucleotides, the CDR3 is TGTGCCAGCAGTTCCTTGGGACGGAGCAATCAGCCCCAGCATTTT. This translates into CASSSLGRSNQPQHF.